This T cell receptor beta chain comes out of a study of blood T cells in healthy people across ages. Whole-study findings and limits: In older individuals, TCR beta diversity per million T cells was lower, falling roughly linearly with age. More naive CD4+ cells and higher diversity marked long-lived donors relative to aged donors.

V shed 5 bases and J shed 7 bases, with 14 bases lying between them. The germline V gene encodes CDR1 SGHTA and CDR2 FQGTGA. This CDR3 comprises 13 residues. Comments on this clonotype: The target antigen is unknown.

For the second PCR, which ran for roughly 6 to 12 cycles, a sample-barcoded 5' primer and a J-beta primer mix were used. In TCRdb, the 5' RACE reads were re-called with MiXCR into one record per CDR3 protein. Altogether about 680,000 distinct CDR3 sequences are present, roughly 49% being singletons, with the ten largest covering roughly 30%. V gene TRBV7-3 combines with J gene TRBJ1-2; D ambiguous. The sequence derives from a woman aged 60-70 years in good health. Sequenced material: blood. The chain's CDR3 is CASSPGQLIGYTF. Written as DNA, the CDR3 is TGTGCCAGCAGCCCGGGCCAATTAATTGGCTACACCTTC.